This TCR beta chain comes out of a study of radiation and T cells in renal cell carcinoma. Study-wide points: Pretreatment tumor biopsies were lacking, so baseline clonotypes are unknown.

Trimming removed 5 bases from V and 6 bases from J, with 17 bases in between. The CDR3 has 15 amino acids. CDR1 and CDR2 (germline): SGHNT, YENEEA. Comment on this clone: Its antigen is undetermined.

Clones were read by immunoSEQ multiplex PCR, and TCRdb kept only the in-frame ones, dropping some. The repertoire holds just over 95,000 clones, with 84% as singletons. This sample's time point: blood 4 weeks post-SBRT, at nephrectomy. Treatment: 15 Gy SBRT to primary tumor, nephrectomy 4 weeks later. The clonotype was recovered from a man in his sixties with renal cell carcinoma. This sample comprised blood, obtained from a patient whose treatment included radiotherapy and nephrectomy. This chain joins TRBV11-3 and TRBJ2-1; the D gene is possibly TRBD1 (7 bases). CDR3 in DNA: TGTGCCAGCAGCCCGGGCCCAGGGGGGTCCAATGAGCAGTTCTTC. Amino acids: CASSPGPGGSNEQFF. Looking up the rest from reference TRBV11-3 and TRBJ2-1 gives the full variable domain: EAGVVQSPRYKIIEKKQPVAFWCNPISGHNTLYWYLQNLGQGPELLIRYENEEAVDDSQLPKDRFSAERLKGVDSTLKIQPAELGDSAVYLCASSPGPGGSNEQFFGPGTRLTVL.